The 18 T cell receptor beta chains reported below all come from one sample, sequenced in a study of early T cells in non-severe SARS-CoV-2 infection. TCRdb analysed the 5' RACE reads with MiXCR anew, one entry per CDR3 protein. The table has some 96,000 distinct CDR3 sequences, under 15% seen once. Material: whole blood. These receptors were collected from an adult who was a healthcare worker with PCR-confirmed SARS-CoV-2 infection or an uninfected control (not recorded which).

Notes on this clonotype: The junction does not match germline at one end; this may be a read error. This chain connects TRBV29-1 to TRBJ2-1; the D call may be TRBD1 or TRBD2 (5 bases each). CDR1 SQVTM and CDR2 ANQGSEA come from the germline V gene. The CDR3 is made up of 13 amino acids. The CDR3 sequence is CSVEDRNRDRILF. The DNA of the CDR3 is TGCAGCGTTGAAGATAGGAACCGGGACCGCATACTCTTC.

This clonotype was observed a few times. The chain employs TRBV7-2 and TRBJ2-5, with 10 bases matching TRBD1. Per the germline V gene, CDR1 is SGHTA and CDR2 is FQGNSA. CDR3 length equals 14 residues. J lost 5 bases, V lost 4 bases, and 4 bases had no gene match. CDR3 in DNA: TGTGCCAGCAGCTCGACAGGGGGCATGGAGACCCAGTACTTC. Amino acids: CASSSTGGMETQYF.

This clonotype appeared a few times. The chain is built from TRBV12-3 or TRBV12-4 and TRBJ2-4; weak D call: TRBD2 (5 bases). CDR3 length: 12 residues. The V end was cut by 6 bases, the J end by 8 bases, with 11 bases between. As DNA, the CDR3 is TGTGCCAGCAGCGTTGCGAGGGACATTCAGTACTTC. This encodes CASSVARDIQYF.

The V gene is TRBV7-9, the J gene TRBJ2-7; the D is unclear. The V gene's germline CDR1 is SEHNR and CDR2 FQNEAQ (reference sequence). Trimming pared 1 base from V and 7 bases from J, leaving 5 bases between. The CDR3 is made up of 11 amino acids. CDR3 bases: TGTGCCAGCAGCTTAGTTGATGAGCAGTACTTC. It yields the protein CASSLVDEQYF.

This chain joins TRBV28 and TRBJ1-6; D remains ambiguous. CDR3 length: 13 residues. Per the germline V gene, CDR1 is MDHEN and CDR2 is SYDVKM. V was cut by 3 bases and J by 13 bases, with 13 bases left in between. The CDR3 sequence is CASSFLGRAPLHF. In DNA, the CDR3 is TGTGCCAGCAGTTTTCTTGGGCGAGCGCCCCTCCACTTT.

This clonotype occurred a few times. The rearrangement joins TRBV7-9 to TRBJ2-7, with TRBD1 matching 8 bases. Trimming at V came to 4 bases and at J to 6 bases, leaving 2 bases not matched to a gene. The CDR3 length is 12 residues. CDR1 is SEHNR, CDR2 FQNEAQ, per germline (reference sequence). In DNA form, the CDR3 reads TGTGCCAGCAGCTCGACAGGGGCCGAGCAGTACTTC. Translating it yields CASSSTGAEQYF.

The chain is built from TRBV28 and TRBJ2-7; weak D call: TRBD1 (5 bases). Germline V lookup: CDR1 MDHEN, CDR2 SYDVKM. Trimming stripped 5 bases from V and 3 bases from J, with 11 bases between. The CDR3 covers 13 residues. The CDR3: CASSLRGRYEQYF. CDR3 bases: TGTGCCAGCAGTCTTAGGGGCCGCTACGAGCAGTACTTC.

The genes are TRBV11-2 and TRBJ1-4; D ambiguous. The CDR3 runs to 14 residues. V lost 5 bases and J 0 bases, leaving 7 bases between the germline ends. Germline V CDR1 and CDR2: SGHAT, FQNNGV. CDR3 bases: TGTGCCAGCAGCCCCGAAACAACTAATGAAAAACTGTTTTTT. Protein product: CASSPETTNEKLFF.

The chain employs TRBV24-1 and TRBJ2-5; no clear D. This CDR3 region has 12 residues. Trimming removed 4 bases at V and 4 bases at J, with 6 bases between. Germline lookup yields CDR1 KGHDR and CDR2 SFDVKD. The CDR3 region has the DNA TGTGCCACCAGTGACGAGATAGAGACCCAGTACTTC. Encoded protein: CATSDEIETQYF.

CDR3 nucleotides: TGTGCCAGCAGTAGACAGGGAATGGTTTGGATTTTCTTC. Its protein product is CASSRQGMVWIFF. The genes are TRBV12-3 or TRBV12-4 and TRBJ2-1; 7 nucleotides line up with TRBD1. The CDR3 has 13 residues. The junction had 14 bases not matched to a gene; V was cut back by 5 bases and J by 16 bases.

The CDR3 region is CSALRDGYTF. The CDR3 DNA follows: TGCAGTGCTTTACGTGATGGCTACACCTTC. The chain joins TRBV20-1 to TRBJ1-2; no clear D. The CDR3 has 10 residues. Germline assignment: CDR1 DFQATT and CDR2 SNEGSKA (reference sequence). The V end was cut by 5 bases, the J end by 6 bases, with 7 bases between.

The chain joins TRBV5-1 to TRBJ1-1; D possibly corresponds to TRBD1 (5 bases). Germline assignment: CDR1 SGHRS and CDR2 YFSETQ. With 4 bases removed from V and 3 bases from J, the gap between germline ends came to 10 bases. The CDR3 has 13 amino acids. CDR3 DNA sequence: TGCGCCAGCAGCCCCAGACAGTACACTGAAGCTTTCTTT. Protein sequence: CASSPRQYTEAFF.

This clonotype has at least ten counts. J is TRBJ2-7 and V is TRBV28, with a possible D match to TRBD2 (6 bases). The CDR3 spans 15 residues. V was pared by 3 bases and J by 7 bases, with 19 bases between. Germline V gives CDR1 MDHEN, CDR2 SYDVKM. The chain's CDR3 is CASSFGGGNRKEQYF. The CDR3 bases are TGTGCCAGCAGTTTCGGCGGAGGGAATCGGAAAGAGCAGTACTTC.

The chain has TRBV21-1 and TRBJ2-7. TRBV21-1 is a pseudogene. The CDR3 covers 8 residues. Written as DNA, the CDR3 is TGTGCCGGACCTGCCCAGTACTTC. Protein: CAGPAQYF.

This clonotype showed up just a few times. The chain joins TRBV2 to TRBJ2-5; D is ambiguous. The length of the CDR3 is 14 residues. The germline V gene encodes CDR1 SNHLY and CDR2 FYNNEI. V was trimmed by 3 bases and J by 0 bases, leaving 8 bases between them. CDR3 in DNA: TGTGCCAGCAGTGATGGCGTGAACCAAGAGACCCAGTACTTC. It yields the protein CASSDGVNQETQYF.

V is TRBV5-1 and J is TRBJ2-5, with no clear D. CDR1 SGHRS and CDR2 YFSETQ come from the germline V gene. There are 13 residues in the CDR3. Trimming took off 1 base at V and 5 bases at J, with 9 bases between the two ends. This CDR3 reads CASSLSGTETQYF. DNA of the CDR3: TGCGCCAGCAGCTTGTCCGGTACGGAGACCCAGTACTTC. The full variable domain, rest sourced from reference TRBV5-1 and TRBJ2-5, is KAGVTQTPRYLIKTRGQQVTLSCSPISGHRSVSWYQQTPGQGLQFLFEYFSETQRNKGNFPGRFSGRQFSNSRSEMNVSTLELGDSALYLCASSLSGTETQYFGPGTRLLVL.

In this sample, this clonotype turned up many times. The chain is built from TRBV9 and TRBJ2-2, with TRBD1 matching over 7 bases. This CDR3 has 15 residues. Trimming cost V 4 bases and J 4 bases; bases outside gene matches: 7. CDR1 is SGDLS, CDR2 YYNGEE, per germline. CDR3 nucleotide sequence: TGTGCCAGCAGCCTGGGACAGCCCTCCACCGGGGAGCTGTTTTTT. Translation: CASSLGQPSTGELFF.

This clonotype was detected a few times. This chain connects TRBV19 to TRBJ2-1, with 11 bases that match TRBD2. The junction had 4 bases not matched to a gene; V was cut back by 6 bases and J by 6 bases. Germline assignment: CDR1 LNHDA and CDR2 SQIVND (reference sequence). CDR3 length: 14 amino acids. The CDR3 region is CASRTSGSLNEQFF. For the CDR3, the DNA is TGTGCCAGTAGAACTAGCGGGAGTCTCAATGAGCAGTTCTTC.